These T cell receptor beta chains were read from a single sample in a study of blood T cell repertoires in COVID-19. Repertoires were generated with immunoSEQ multiplex PCR, while TCRdb's copy carries only in-frame clones and drops some. The sample lists about 99,000 clones; roughly 80% were seen once. Sequencing used peripheral blood. Receptors were obtained from a woman of 80 years or more with active or convalescent COVID-19. Both conserved end residues are trimmed from each CDR3. The order of the fields is CDR3 protein, J gene, V gene, CDR3 length.

ASSEGIYSGNTIY	TRBJ1-3	TRBV6-1	13
ASRQGRGALKNIQY	TRBJ2-4	TRBV28	14
ASSQGDRASEAF	TRBJ1-1	TRBV4-3	12
ATRSGQTNSPLH	TRBJ1-6	TRBV25-1	12
ASSREGGKRGEQY	TRBJ2-7	TRBV7-8	13
ASSNRQGYQPQH	TRBJ1-5	TRBV19	12
ASSPSRGARYEQY	TRBJ2-7	TRBV5-1	13
ASSTSGFRTDTQY	TRBJ2-3	TRBV19	13
ASSTGTAPDQPQH	TRBJ1-5	TRBV9	13
ASSGGTSGGLYEQY	TRBJ2-7	TRBV25-1	14
ASSPTDILRSPLH	TRBJ1-6	TRBV2	13
ASSVNPRVNTEAF	TRBJ1-1	TRBV9	13
ASSVGQGSYNEQF	TRBJ2-1	TRBV9	13
ASSPFGTGDYGYT	TRBJ1-2	TRBV18	13
ASSSLGLAGSNEQF	TRBJ2-1	TRBV7-2	14
SVEAGTVKGGTQY	TRBJ2-5	TRBV29-1	13
ASSQHGTGRIYGYT	TRBJ1-2	TRBV23-1	14
ATSATGTGIDTQY	TRBJ2-3	TRBV24-1	13
ASSIGQNYNEQF	TRBJ2-1	TRBV19	12
ASSLDRSLPGTEAF	TRBJ1-1	TRBV5-6	14
ASQDRGRNQPQH	TRBJ1-5	TRBV6-6	12
ASSMTGTGAGYT	TRBJ1-2	TRBV19	12
ASTSSGSSYEQY	TRBJ2-7	TRBV6-1	12
ASAWTGDTGELF	TRBJ2-2	TRBV9	12
ASSFGTGVWTEAF	TRBJ1-1	TRBV27	13
ASSQETRQGETQY	TRBJ2-5	TRBV4-1	13
ASSYPMDRAFNYGYT	TRBJ1-2	TRBV6-2/TRBV6-3	15
ASSKRGQGVSRNQPQH	TRBJ1-5	TRBV2	16
ASSLFGGLTNEKLF	TRBJ1-4	TRBV27	14
ASSLTQGGEPQH	TRBJ1-5	TRBV19	12
ASSSGDRVLMKQY	TRBJ2-7	TRBV6-6	13
ASSFTGVGNQPQH	TRBJ1-5	TRBV5-5	13
SARGVTGRVEQY	TRBJ2-7	TRBV29-1	12
ASSIRKTSGGYNEQF	TRBJ2-1	TRBV19	15
SASDRQNTEAF	TRBJ1-1	TRBV20-1	11
ASSLPGQSTEAF	TRBJ1-1	TRBV11-2	12
ASSLGSHEQY	TRBJ2-7	TRBV11-2	10
ASHTGGPSGGYT	TRBJ1-2	TRBV5-1	12
SANEGAGNIQY	TRBJ2-4	TRBV20-1	11
ASTGQGSSNEKLF	TRBJ1-4	TRBV2	13
ASSRGQASHQETQY	TRBJ2-5	TRBV19	14
ASSLAMAGGASEAF	TRBJ1-1	TRBV7-6	14
ASSQTTGDTEAF	TRBJ1-1	TRBV3-1/TRBV3-2	12
ATSDTRGRETQY	TRBJ2-5	TRBV24-1	12
AICSDSYNEQF	TRBJ2-1	TRBV10-3	11
ASSSGGLAEQY	TRBJ2-7	TRBV13	11
ASSPGPPRTGDYEQY	TRBJ2-7	TRBV5-4	15
ASSQGQVISPLH	TRBJ1-6	TRBV4-1	12
ASSLRTGTGNEKLF	TRBJ1-4	TRBV28	14
ASKQSSGANVLT	TRBJ2-6	TRBV5-1	12
ASRDSGSGNTIY	TRBJ1-3	TRBV6-5	12
ASSLGGTDGEQY	TRBJ2-7	TRBV5-1	12
ASSSRPNTQVTDTQY	TRBJ2-3	TRBV5-1	15
ATSRDRAGSQPQH	TRBJ1-5	TRBV15	13
ASSALGGGSNTGELF	TRBJ2-2	TRBV5-6	15
ASSTDRVNSPLH	TRBJ1-6	TRBV5-1	12
ASSPRERGTEAF	TRBJ1-1	TRBV18	12
ASSLQGGANVLT	TRBJ2-6	TRBV7-2	12